Each of the 10 T cell receptor beta chains below was sequenced from the same sample in a study of PD-1 blockade in mismatch repair-deficient tumors. Data came from immunoSEQ multiplex PCR; TCRdb stores just in-frame clones and leaves some out. The sample includes tens of thousands of clones, around 84% of them seen just once. The sample was PBMCs, taken before pembrolizumab treatment. The receptors come from an adult with mismatch repair-deficient cancer.

This clone was detected only a few times. The V gene is TRBV7-3, the J gene TRBJ2-7, with 7 positions matching TRBD2. Looked up from germline, CDR1 is SGHTA and CDR2 is FQGTGA. V lost 2 bases, J lost 5 bases, and 3 bases stayed unmatched. The CDR3 sequence is 13 residues long. CDR3 DNA sequence: TGTGCCAGCAGCTTAGCGGGAGCGGACGAGCAGTACTTC. As protein: CASSLAGADEQYF.

The chain has TRBV7-9 and TRBJ2-5; possible D gene TRBD2, 6 bases. The V and J ends lost 8 bases and 4 bases respectively, with 11 bases between them. The CDR3 has 12 amino acids. CDR1 is SEHNR and CDR2 is FQNEAQ in the germline V gene (reference sequence). The CDR3 sequence is CASGGWRETQYF. CDR3 nucleotide sequence: TGTGCCAGCGGAGGGTGGCGAGAGACCCAGTACTTC.

The chain carries TRBV7-2 and TRBJ2-1; 8 nucleotides align to TRBD2. CDR3 length: 15 amino acids. Germline V gives CDR1 SGHTA, CDR2 FQGNSA. J was trimmed by 7 bases and V by 4 bases; bases with no gene match: 9. CDR3 region: CASSYSGKRTNEQFF. CDR3 DNA: TGTGCCAGCAGCTATAGCGGGAAGAGGACGAATGAGCAGTTCTTC.

The chain joins TRBV19 to TRBJ2-4; 12 positions match TRBD2. The V segment lost 7 bases and the J segment 6 bases; nucleotides outside the gene matches: 13. Germline CDR1 LNHDA, CDR2 SQIVND (reference sequence). This CDR3 is 17 amino acids long. The DNA of the CDR3 is TGTGCCAGTACCCAAGGACTAGCGGGATCAGAGGGAAACATTCAGTACTTC. Its protein product is CASTQGLAGSEGNIQYF.

J is TRBJ2-5 and V is TRBV2; D unresolved. The V gene's germline CDR1 is SNHLY and CDR2 FYNNEI. The CDR3 covers 11 residues. V shed 6 bases and J shed 2 bases, with 4 bases lying between them. The CDR3 DNA is TGTGCCAGCAGCGAGCAAGAGACCCAGTACTTC. Its translation is CASSEQETQYF. The complete variable domain, with remaining parts taken from reference TRBV2 and TRBJ2-5, reads EPEVTQTPSHQVTQMGQEVILRCVPISNHLYFYWYRQILGQKVEFLVSFYNNEISEKSEIFDDQFSVERPDGSNFTLKIRSTKLEDSAMYFCASSEQETQYFGPGTRLLVL.

This rearrangement joins TRBV2 to TRBJ2-1, with D possibly being TRBD1 (6 bases). V was cut by 2 bases and J by 6 bases, with 14 bases left in between. The CDR3 is 15 residues long. Germline-derived CDR1 and CDR2 are SNHLY and FYNNEI. The CDR3 loop reads CASSEQGLGTNEQFF. As DNA, the CDR3 is TGTGCCAGCAGTGAACAGGGGTTAGGGACCAATGAGCAGTTCTTC. Full variable domain (rest looked up from reference TRBV2 and TRBJ2-1): EPEVTQTPSHQVTQMGQEVILRCVPISNHLYFYWYRQILGQKVEFLVSFYNNEISEKSEIFDDQFSVERPDGSNFTLKIRSTKLEDSAMYFCASSEQGLGTNEQFFGPGTRLTVL.

This chain connects TRBV19 to TRBJ2-3, with 13 bases matching TRBD2. The CDR3 length is 16 residues. Unmatched junction bases numbered 4, after V lost 7 bases and J lost 0 bases. Germline V lookup: CDR1 LNHDA, CDR2 SQIVND (reference sequence). The CDR3, as DNA: TGTGCCAGTAAACTAGCGGGAGGGCTTAGCACAGATACGCAGTATTTT. Protein product: CASKLAGGLSTDTQYF.

The CDR3 sequence: CASAGAASYNEQFF. DNA of the CDR3: TGTGCCAGCGCAGGGGCCGCCTCTTACAATGAGCAGTTCTTC. The V call is TRBV7-9, the J call TRBJ2-1, with D possibly being TRBD1 (6 bases). V lost 8 bases, J lost 4 bases, and 15 bases lay in between. The CDR3 has 14 residues. Germline V lookup: CDR1 SEHNR, CDR2 FQNEAQ (reference sequence).

The CDR3 loop is CASSLLGVSGRAVEQFF. CDR3 nucleotides: TGTGCCAGCAGCTTGCTGGGCGTTAGCGGGAGGGCCGTTGAGCAGTTCTTC. This chain uses TRBV28 with TRBJ2-1, with TRBD2 matching 11 bases. V was clipped by 6 bases and J by 9 bases; unmatched bases: 16. Germline CDR1 and CDR2: MDHEN and SYDVKM. The CDR3 runs to 17 residues. Based on the CDR3 plus reference TRBV28 and TRBJ2-1, the full variable domain is DVKVTQSSRYLVKRTGEKVFLECVQDMDHENMFWYRQDPGLGLRLIYFSYDVKMKEKGDIPEGYSVSREKKERFSLILESASTNQTSMYLCASSLLGVSGRAVEQFFGPGTRLTVL.

The V gene is TRBV14, the J gene TRBJ2-1; D may be TRBD2 (6 bases). This CDR3 contains 13 residues. Germline V gene sequence: CDR1 SGHDN, CDR2 FVKESK. V was pared by 4 bases and J by 6 bases, with 10 bases between. CDR3 coding DNA: TGTGCCAGCAGCCTCCGGACTACCAATGAGCAGTTCTTC. It yields the protein CASSLRTTNEQFF.